This T cell receptor beta chain appears in the sequencing data of a study of T-cell reconstitution after alpha-beta-depleted transplantation in children. As it was prepared, the TCRbeta library received unique molecular identifiers. Each CDR3 protein is one row after TCRdb ran MiXCR on the PCR reads. Of about 110,000 distinct CDR3 sequences listed, about a tenth were seen once; the top ten hold approximately 8%. Trimming removed 5 bases from V and 6 bases from J, with 23 bases in between. The CDR3 runs to 17 residues. The source of this sequence is a human donor who donated a stem cell graft to a child with acute lymphoblastic leukemia. Sequencing was performed on PBMCs from the stem cell graft donor, taken from the stem cell graft. This rearrangement joins TRBV12-3 or TRBV12-4 to TRBJ2-1, with a weak D call TRBD2 (7 bases). In DNA form, the CDR3 reads TGTGCCAGCAGTCCATCTGGGGGGGGGGCCGGCCCCAATGAGCAGTTCTTC. Its protein product is CASSPSGGGAGPNEQFF.